The 17 T cell receptor beta chains presented below share a single source sample, sequenced in a study of blood T cell repertoires in COVID-19. Some clones are missing from TCRdb's copy, which holds only in-frame ones; the method was immunoSEQ multiplex PCR. Among approximately 320,000 clones listed, roughly 90% were seen once. The specimen was PBMCs or T cells enriched from blood (not recorded which). The receptors stem from a man in his fifties or sixties who had recovered from COVID-19.

V and J are TRBV2 and TRBJ1-2, with 7 bases that match TRBD1. Germline V CDR1 and CDR2: SNHLY, FYNNEI. The V and J ends lost 5 bases and 8 bases, in that order; junction bases with no gene match: 8. CDR3 length equals 13 residues. CDR3 sequence: CASSTTGSGGYTF. The CDR3 nucleotides are TGTGCCAGCAGTACGACAGGGTCGGGAGGCTACACCTTC. Full variable domain (remainder filled in from reference TRBV2 and TRBJ1-2): EPEVTQTPSHQVTQMGQEVILRCVPISNHLYFYWYRQILGQKVEFLVSFYNNEISEKSEIFDDQFSVERPDGSNFTLKIRSTKLEDSAMYFCASSTTGSGGYTFGSGTRLTVV.

The chain uses TRBV5-1 and TRBJ1-4; TRBD1 is a possible D gene (6 bases). The CDR3 covers 16 residues. Germline assignment: CDR1 SGHRS and CDR2 YFSETQ. With 2 bases removed from V and 2 bases from J, the gap between germline ends came to 13 bases. The DNA for the CDR3 is TGCGCCAGCAGCTTCGTATCAGGGGCGACTAATGAAAAACTGTTTTTT. Protein sequence: CASSFVSGATNEKLFF. The full variable domain, completed using reference TRBV5-1 and TRBJ1-4, is KAGVTQTPRYLIKTRGQQVTLSCSPISGHRSVSWYQQTPGQGLQFLFEYFSETQRNKGNFPGRFSGRQFSNSRSEMNVSTLELGDSALYLCASSFVSGATNEKLFFGSGTQLSVL.

This rearrangement joins TRBV6-1 to TRBJ2-7; 8 nucleotides match TRBD1. V shed 2 bases and J 3 bases; nucleotides not matched to a gene: 6. The CDR3 runs 15 residues. Germline loops: CDR1 MNHNS, CDR2 SASEGT. In DNA form, the CDR3 reads TGTGCCAGCAGTGAATTGGGACAGGATGACTACGAGCAGTACTTC. Its protein is CASSELGQDDYEQYF.

This chain connects TRBV18 to TRBJ2-7, with 7 bases that match TRBD1. The J segment lost 3 bases and the V segment lost 6 bases, leaving 8 bases of the junction unmatched. This CDR3 has 14 amino acids. Germline CDR1 and CDR2: KGHSH and LQKENI. The CDR3 DNA reads as TGTGCCAGCTCCACGACAGGGCGTAACTACGAGCAGTACTTC. Its protein product is CASSTTGRNYEQYF.

The chain recombines TRBV5-6 with TRBJ1-2, with D perhaps matching TRBD1 (5 bases). Germline CDR1 is SGHDT and CDR2 is YYEEEE. The CDR3 extends over 15 amino acids. The V end lost 4 bases, the J end lost 4 bases, and 17 bases lay between the germline ends. CDR3 bases: TGTGCCAGCAGCCCACAAGGGGAAAGAGGCTATGGCTACACCTTC. This encodes CASSPQGERGYGYTF.

CDR3 DNA sequence: TGTGCCAGCGGGGGGGACATAACCTACGAGCAGTACTTC. It is translated as CASGGDITYEQYF. The chain is built from TRBV3-1 (or the pseudogene TRBV3-2) and TRBJ2-7; TRBD2 might be the D (7 bases). V was shortened by 8 bases and J by 2 bases, with 13 bases between the two germline ends. The CDR3 covers 13 residues. The germline V gene encodes CDR1 LGHDT and CDR2 YNNKEL (reference sequence).

The chain is built from TRBV19 and TRBJ1-5; D is undetermined. Trimming shortened V by 3 bases and J by 10 bases, and 16 bases separated the two germline ends. Germline V gene lookup returns CDR1 LNHDA and CDR2 SQIVND (reference sequence). CDR3 size: 14 residues. The CDR3 region is CASSIPQGGFPQHF. CDR3 DNA sequence: TGTGCCAGTAGTATCCCCCAAGGCGGGTTTCCCCAGCATTTT.

This chain uses TRBV5-6 with TRBJ1-1; D gene uncertain. The CDR3 length is 15 residues. The V end lost 6 bases, the J end lost 0 bases, and 15 bases lay between the germline ends. Germline assignment: CDR1 SGHDT and CDR2 YYEEEE. CDR3 nucleotides: TGTGCCAGCAACCCGTTCCGCGCCCTGAACACTGAAGCTTTCTTT. It yields the protein CASNPFRALNTEAFF.

The rearrangement uses TRBV6-5 and TRBJ2-1; 10 bases agree with TRBD2. The CDR3 sequence is 16 residues long. Per the germline V gene, CDR1 is MNHEY and CDR2 is SVGAGI. V trimming: 2 bases; J trimming: 2 bases; junction bases outside the gene matches: 3. The CDR3 bases are TGTGCCAGCAGTTACGTCAGCGGGGGGGCCTACAATGAGCAGTTCTTC. Translated: CASSYVSGGAYNEQFF.

With regard to this clone: A junction boundary mismatches the germline segment, possibly from a read error. The chain uses TRBV28 and TRBJ2-2; 8 nucleotides line up with TRBD1. Per germline, CDR1 MDHEN and CDR2 SYDVKM. The CDR3 runs to 15 residues. The CDR3 DNA sequence: TGTGCCAACAGTTCCCGACAGGGGATGGCCGGGGAGCTGTTTTTT. It translates to CANSSRQGMAGELFF.

The chain combines TRBV21-1 with TRBJ1-1; the table's D call of TRBD1 was not tested on the DNA. TRBV21-1 corresponds to a pseudogene. The CDR3 contains 17 residues. CDR3 sequence (DNA): TGTGCCAGCAGCCCTAACGCAAGAATTTCTAGGGGCACTGAAGCTTTCTTT. It specifies CASSPNARISRGTEAFF.

The chain recombines TRBV12-3 or TRBV12-4 with TRBJ2-7; no reliable D call. The V gene lost 4 bases and the J gene lost 2 bases, with 9 bases spanning the gap. The CDR3 has 13 amino acids. The CDR3 protein is CASSSTYTYEQYF. DNA for the CDR3: TGTGCCAGCAGTTCGACTTATACCTACGAGCAGTACTTC.

This CDR3 reads CASSVAGTGVPTDTQYF. The DNA for the CDR3 is TGTGCCAGCAGCGTAGCGGGGACAGGGGTCCCCACAGATACGCAGTATTTT. V is TRBV9 and J is TRBJ2-3, with 10 bases matching TRBD1. This CDR3 has 17 residues. J gave up 2 bases and V 0 bases, and 6 bases lay outside the gene matches. Germline loops: CDR1 SGDLS, CDR2 YYNGEE.

The rearrangement links TRBV2 to TRBJ1-1, with D possibly TRBD1 on 5 matching bases. Trimming took 6 bases from V and 3 from J, leaving 11 bases between them. This CDR3 spans 13 amino acids. CDR1 SNHLY and CDR2 FYNNEI come from the germline V gene. CDR3 sequence reads: CASRPKGYTEAFF. DNA for the CDR3: TGTGCCAGCAGACCCAAGGGGTACACTGAAGCTTTCTTT.

This chain connects TRBV4-2 to TRBJ1-3, with D possibly TRBD1 on 5 matching bases. The CDR3 contains 15 residues. The ends were cut back, 0 bases at V and 3 bases at J, with 9 bases in the middle. Germline V gene data show CDR1 as LGHNA and CDR2 as YNFKEQ. DNA of the CDR3: TGTGCCAGCAGCCAAGACAGGGCTGTTGGAAACACCATATATTTT. Protein sequence: CASSQDRAVGNTIYF.

This chain uses TRBV10-3 with TRBJ2-5, with 8 positions matching TRBD2. The trim removed 4 bases at V and 2 bases at J, leaving 0 bases unmatched. CDR3 length equals 13 residues. From germline, CDR1 is ENHRY and CDR2 SYGVKD. The CDR3: CAISAGGQETQYF. For the CDR3, the DNA is TGTGCCATCAGTGCGGGGGGGCAAGAGACCCAGTACTTC.

The chain recombines TRBV7-9 with TRBJ1-2, with 8 bases fitting TRBD1. The CDR3 has 15 amino acids. The J segment lost 4 bases and the V segment lost 5 bases, leaving 9 bases of the junction unmatched. Germline V gene lookup returns CDR1 SEHNR and CDR2 FQNEAQ (reference sequence). CDR3 bases: TGTGCCAGCAGCACCAGGACAGGGTGGGGCTATGGCTACACCTTC. Protein: CASSTRTGWGYGYTF.